The sequence of this T cell receptor (beta chain) was determined in a study of siplizumab effects on memory and regulatory T cells. The data were produced by immunoSEQ multiplex PCR, yet TCRdb's version contains in-frame clones alone and is incomplete. The profile covers under 100,000 clones, with over 80% appearing a single time and around 1.6% taken by the ten largest. Per the germline V gene, CDR1 is LGHNT and CDR2 is FRNRAP. Trimming shortened V by 3 bases and J by 4 bases, and 9 bases separated the two germline ends. The CDR3 has 13 amino acids. The chain recombines TRBV12-5 with TRBJ1-2; D uncertain. The sample was Tregs sorted from blood. The source of this sequence is a human donor in good health. CDR3 in amino acids: CASGLNSFYGYTF. The CDR3 DNA follows: TGTGCTAGTGGTTTAAACAGCTTCTATGGCTACACCTTC.